This entry concerns a single T cell receptor (beta chain). Its antigen is undetermined. The data derive from a study of T cell responses to AZD1222 COVID-19 vaccine. Sequenced by immunoSEQ multiplex PCR; TCRdb stores in-frame clones only, minus some. The data hold about 110,000 clones, with 92% observed a single time. J was trimmed by 0 bases and V by 2 bases; bases with no gene match: 9. The CDR3 has 18 residues. Germline-derived CDR1 and CDR2 are SGHVS and FQNEAQ. The analysis combined second doses at about 4 or about 12 weeks. Study-level points and caveats: Spike was spanned by vaccine-associated CD4 TCRs, which were dominant at 160-218 and 743-854. Just a handful of people given AZD1222 tested seropositive at baseline.

V and J are TRBV7-8 and TRBJ2-3, with 9 positions matching TRBD2. The sequencing here drew on peripheral blood, taken 28 days after the second AZD1222 dose. The sequence came from an adult who received the AZD1222 COVID-19 vaccine. The CDR3 region has the DNA TGTGCCAGCAGCTTACGGCGGGGGGGCATTGGTAGCACAGATACGCAGTATTTT. As protein: CASSLRRGGIGSTDTQYF.